This TCR beta chain was recorded in a study of blood T cell repertoires in COVID-19. Overall study: From T cells, B-cell-depleted T cells, or PBMCs came the material, which was cDNA or gDNA.

The CDR3 runs to 14 residues. Germline loops: CDR1 SGHRS, CDR2 YFSETQ. The V and J ends lost 2 bases and 1 base respectively, with 9 bases between them. In the original processing: Reference gene primer amplification gave estimated nucleated cell counts. Profiling relied on immunoSEQ multiplex PCR, and the TCRdb table lists in-frame clones only, not all of them. V, J and clone size are taken as reported in that table, and D and trimming were inferred from the DNA itself. The sample contains over 25,000 clones, 92% of which appear only once. The V gene is TRBV5-1, the J gene TRBJ1-1, with D perhaps TRBD1 (6 bases). The sequenced material came from peripheral blood. The sequence was collected from a man aged 50 to 59 with active COVID-19. The CDR3, as DNA: TGCGCCAGCAGCTTCGGGACACCGAACACTGAAGCTTTCTTT. Translated, it gives CASSFGTPNTEAFF.